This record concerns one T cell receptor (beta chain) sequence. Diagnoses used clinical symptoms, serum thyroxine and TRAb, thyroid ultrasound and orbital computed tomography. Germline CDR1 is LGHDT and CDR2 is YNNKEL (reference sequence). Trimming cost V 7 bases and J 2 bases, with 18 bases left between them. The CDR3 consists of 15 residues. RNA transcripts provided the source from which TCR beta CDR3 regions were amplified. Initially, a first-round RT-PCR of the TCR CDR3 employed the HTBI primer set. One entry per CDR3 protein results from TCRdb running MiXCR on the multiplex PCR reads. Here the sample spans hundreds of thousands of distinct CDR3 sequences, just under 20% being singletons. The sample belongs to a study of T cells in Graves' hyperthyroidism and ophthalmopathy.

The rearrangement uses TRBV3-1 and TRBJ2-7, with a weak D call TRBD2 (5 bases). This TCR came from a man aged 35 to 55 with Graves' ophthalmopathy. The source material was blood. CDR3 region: CASTRGIGNPYEQYF. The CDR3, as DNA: TGTGCCAGCACCCGGGGAATAGGCAACCCCTACGAGCAGTACTTC.